The rows below give T cell receptor beta chains drawn from one sample of a study of neurological immune-mediated disorders. TCRdb fed the 5' RACE reads into MiXCR, producing one record per CDR3 protein. The data show 25,000 to 30,000 distinct CDR3 sequences, with around 16% seen just once and approximately 5% held by the top ten. Sequencing used CD4+ T cells from blood. The receptors stem from a female donor with HTLV-1-associated myelopathy (HAM/TSP). Each CDR3 is given without its conserved first and last residue. The order of the fields is CDR3 length, J gene, V gene, CDR3 protein.

11 | TRBJ1-1 | TRBV14 | ASSQGWGAEAF
10 | TRBJ2-1 | TRBV12-3/TRBV12-4 | ASSLNGGEQF
15 | TRBJ2-7 | TRBV25-1 | ASSEYNNRLAIYEQY
11 | TRBJ1-2 | TRBV24-1 | ATSERQNYGYT
12 | TRBJ2-2 | TRBV14 | ASSQLSYTGELF
14 | TRBJ2-2 | TRBV10-3 | AISQRGGENTGELF
12 | TRBJ2-7 | TRBV20-1 | SARDGLGSYEQY
13 | TRBJ2-1 | TRBV12-3/TRBV12-4 | ASSLRRGDYNEQF
13 | TRBJ2-1 | TRBV14 | ASSQGATNINEKF
14 | TRBJ2-5 | TRBV5-1 | ASSQGTGGVQETQY
13 | TRBJ1-1 | TRBV5-1 | ASSLADFMNTEAF
11 | TRBJ2-5 | TRBV7-6 | ASSRTVQETQY
10 | TRBJ2-1 | TRBV7-9 | ASSSLTGEQF
14 | TRBJ2-3 | TRBV20-1 | SAIRLGGEVTDTQY
13 | TRBJ2-5 | TRBV7-2 | ASSLGLAGKETQY
10 | TRBJ2-5 | TRBV30 | AWNGNQETQY
12 | TRBJ2-3 | TRBV2 | ASSRQGMADTQY